A selection of T cell receptor beta chains follows, all from one sample in a study of tumor-infiltrating lymphocytes in localized non-small cell lung cancer. Some clones are missing from TCRdb's copy, which holds only in-frame ones; the method was immunoSEQ multiplex PCR. The data show roughly 6,000 clones, 65% to 80% seen once. What was sequenced was lung tumor tissue. The receptors come from a human donor with non-small cell lung cancer. Both conserved end residues are part of each CDR3. The order of the fields is J gene, D gene, V gene, clone size, CDR3 DNA, CDR3 protein. A D gene is named only where the DNA matches it firmly. Clone size appears in some rows only: once, few, many, or a class for an expanded clone.

J gene: TRBJ1-1
D gene: TRBD1
V gene: TRBV7-3
clone size: -
CDR3 DNA: TGTGCCAGCAGCTTAGGACAGGGGGCTTTGAACACTGAAGCTTTCTTT
CDR3 protein: CASSLGQGALNTEAFF

J gene: TRBJ2-2
D gene: -
V gene: TRBV5-5
clone size: once
CDR3 DNA: TGTGCCAGCAGCCTGATGGGAGCATCCACCGGGGAGCTGTTTTTT
CDR3 protein: CASSLMGASTGELFF

J gene: TRBJ2-1
D gene: -
V gene: TRBV5-5
clone size: -
CDR3 DNA: TGTGCCAGCAGCTCCGCGGCCACAAATGAGCAGTTCTTC
CDR3 protein: CASSSAATNEQFF

J gene: TRBJ1-5
D gene: -
V gene: TRBV5-1
clone size: -
CDR3 DNA: TGCGCCAGCAGCTTGGGGCAGGGAGGCAATCAGCCCCAGCATTTT
CDR3 protein: CASSLGQGGNQPQHF

J gene: TRBJ2-3
D gene: -
V gene: TRBV11-2
clone size: -
CDR3 DNA: TGTGCCAGCAGCCAAGGGGCGGACTGGACGACAGATACGCAGTATTTT
CDR3 protein: CASSQGADWTTDTQYF

J gene: TRBJ2-1
D gene: -
V gene: TRBV10-3
clone size: -
CDR3 DNA: TGTGCCATCAGTGGGGGACTAAACAGGGGGGGCTATGAGCAGTTCTTC
CDR3 protein: CAISGGLNRGGYEQFF

J gene: TRBJ1-4
D gene: -
V gene: TRBV9
clone size: few
CDR3 DNA: TGTGCCAGCAGCGACACGTCGGGACTGTTTTTT
CDR3 protein: CASSDTSGLFF

J gene: TRBJ1-5
D gene: -
V gene: TRBV7-4
clone size: -
CDR3 DNA: TGTGCCAGCAGCTTACAGGTTCCGCGACAGCCCCAGCATTTT
CDR3 protein: CASSLQVPRQPQHF

J gene: TRBJ1-1
D gene: -
V gene: TRBV6-5
clone size: -
CDR3 DNA: TGTGCCAGCAGTAGACGGATAGATGAAGCTTTCTTT
CDR3 protein: CASSRRIDEAFF

J gene: TRBJ2-2
D gene: -
V gene: TRBV14
clone size: -
CDR3 DNA: TGTGCCAGCAGCCAAGACGCTCTCTGGGCCGGGGAGCTGTTTTTT
CDR3 protein: CASSQDALWAGELFF

J gene: TRBJ1-2
D gene: -
V gene: TRBV5-1
clone size: -
CDR3 DNA: TGCGCCAGCAGCTTGGCCGGGCAGGCAAACTATGGCTACACCTTC
CDR3 protein: CASSLAGQANYGYTF

J gene: TRBJ2-1
D gene: -
V gene: TRBV5-1
clone size: -
CDR3 DNA: TGCGCCAGCAGCTTGGGTAAGGATAATGAGCAGTTCTTC
CDR3 protein: CASSLGKDNEQFF

J gene: TRBJ2-7
D gene: TRBD2
V gene: TRBV28
clone size: -
CDR3 DNA: TGTGCCAGCAGTTGGGCTAGCGGAGCCTACGAGCAGTACTTC
CDR3 protein: CASSWASGAYEQYF

J gene: TRBJ1-1
D gene: -
V gene: TRBV5-1
clone size: -
CDR3 DNA: TGCGCCAGCAGCGGAGGTGGTGGCACTGAAGCTTTCTTT
CDR3 protein: CASSGGGGTEAFF